This T cell receptor (beta chain) was sequenced in a study of blood T cell repertoires in COVID-19. In the study overall: Whether acute or convalescent, the COVID-19 samples came from the United States, Italy and Spain.

A Seattle source enrolled patients during active infection and followed them longitudinally. Original methodology: Using reference gene primer amplification, nucleated cell counts were estimated. Only in-frame clones appear in the TCRdb table, and some are missing; sequencing was by immunoSEQ multiplex PCR. V, J and clone size were drawn from that table, and D and trimming were deduced from the DNA. The sample carries under 200,000 clones, around nine tenths recorded once. The specimen sequenced was peripheral blood. This TCR came from a man aged 55 to 70 with COVID-19, enrolled during active disease.

CDR3 sequence reads: CASTFSSGTSGEQYF. In DNA form, the CDR3 reads TGTGCCAGCACCTTTTCTTCCGGGACTAGCGGCGAGCAGTACTTC. This chain links TRBV6-5 with TRBJ2-7, with 11 bases fitting TRBD2. CDR1 is MNHEY, CDR2 SVGAGI, per germline. The CDR3 length is 15 residues. V lost 7 bases and J lost 6; bases outside the gene matches: 11.